The 8 T cell receptor beta chains below were found in one sample sequenced in a study of control samples from healthy donors and cancer patients (dated by TCRdb to 2018 to 2021). The method was the immunoSEQ multiplex PCR assay. In its TCRdb copy, this immuneACCESS table keeps in-frame sequences only and misses some clones. Where compared with another copy, unresolved V genes explain less than half of these, and the others have no known cause. The sample has some 130,000 clones on record, about 91% of them singletons. The ten largest clones represent roughly 3.3% of the sample. The sequencing sample was made of blood. These receptor sequences come from a man in his forties or fifties in good health.

This clone has a single count. The chain employs TRBV5-6 and TRBJ2-7, with D possibly matching TRBD1 (6 bases). Trimming cost V 4 bases and J 2 bases, with 13 bases left between them. The CDR3 sequence is 14 residues long. Germline V gene data show CDR1 as SGHDT and CDR2 as YYEEEE. The CDR3 DNA reads TGTGCCAGCAGCCCTCAGGGGATACCCTACGAGCAGTACTTC. As protein: CASSPQGIPYEQYF.

The rearrangement links TRBV14 to TRBJ2-1, with 7 nucleotides matching TRBD2. In germline, CDR1 is SGHDN, CDR2 FVKESK. CDR3 length: 14 residues. With V trimmed by 3 bases and J by 7 bases, 6 bases remained unmatched. The CDR3 loop reads CASSQREGLNEQFF. In nucleotides, the CDR3 is TGTGCCAGCAGCCAGAGGGAGGGGCTGAATGAGCAGTTCTTC.

The V call is TRBV4-3, the J call TRBJ1-6; D is unresolved. V lost 4 bases and J lost 7, with 14 bases in between. CDR1 is LGHNA, CDR2 YSLEER, per germline. The CDR3 extends over 15 amino acids. CDR3 region: CASSRAGYGNSPLHF. The CDR3 DNA reads TGCGCCAGCAGCCGAGCGGGCTACGGGAATTCACCCCTCCACTTT.

The CDR3 coding sequence is TGTGCCAGCCAGTCCCCAGGGAGGTACGAGCAGTACTTC. This translates into CASQSPGRYEQYF. The chain uses TRBV2 and TRBJ2-7, with D maybe TRBD2 (6 bases). Germline CDR1 and CDR2: SNHLY and FYNNEI. This CDR3 comprises 13 residues. V lost 8 bases, J lost 4 bases, and 15 bases lay in between.

The chain couples TRBV7-2 to TRBJ1-2; D might be TRBD1 (5 bases). Germline V gene data show CDR1 as SGHTA and CDR2 as FQGNSA. V was cut by 2 bases and J by 5 bases, with 9 bases left in between. The CDR3 runs to 13 residues. CDR3 sequence (DNA): TGTGCCAGCAGCTTAAAGGCAGGGTATGGCTACACCTTC. Encoded protein: CASSLKAGYGYTF.

V usage is TRBV7-8 and J usage is TRBJ2-5, with 8 bases identical to TRBD2. Unmatched junction bases numbered 5, after V lost 6 bases and J lost 5 bases. The CDR3 sequence is 13 residues long. From germline, CDR1 is SGHVS and CDR2 FQNEAQ. In nucleotides, the CDR3 is TGTGCCAGCAGTGGACTAGCACGGGAGACCCAGTACTTC. It yields the protein CASSGLARETQYF.

The sample holds a few counts of this clone. The chain combines TRBV30 with TRBJ1-5; D unresolved. Germline V lookup: CDR1 GTSNPN, CDR2 SVGIG (reference sequence). This CDR3 spans 15 amino acids. Trimming pared 2 bases from V and 0 bases from J, leaving 11 bases between. DNA of the CDR3: TGTGCCTGGAGTACCGGCGAGTATAGCAATCAGCCCCAGCATTTT. Translating it yields CAWSTGEYSNQPQHF.

The chain carries TRBV24-1 and TRBJ2-3; no clear D. The germline V and J ends were trimmed by 1 base and 0 bases, with 7 bases remaining between them. CDR3 length: 15 residues. The germline CDR1 and CDR2 sequences are KGHDR and SFDVKD. The CDR3 DNA is TGTGCCACCAGTGATTTCTCCGGAAGCACAGATACGCAGTATTTT. This encodes CATSDFSGSTDTQYF.